These 30 T cell receptor beta chains share one sample of origin, sequenced in a study of T cells in Graves' hyperthyroidism and ophthalmopathy. Template material for amplifying TCR beta CDR3 regions consisted of RNA transcripts. Initially, a first-round RT-PCR of the TCR CDR3 employed the HTBI primer set. TCRdb re-analysed the multiplex PCR reads in MiXCR, keeping a single row per CDR3 protein. The data contain 500,000 to 650,000 distinct CDR3 sequences, approximately 15% of them singletons. Sequencing was performed on blood. These receptor sequences come from a woman in her forties or fifties with Graves' ophthalmopathy.

In regard to this clonotype: This may come from a read error, since a much larger clone is one base off. The gene calls are TRBV10-3 and TRBJ1-2; D is undetermined. The CDR3 covers 13 residues. Germline assignment: CDR1 ENHRY and CDR2 SYGVKD. CDR3 amino acids: CASSEADNYGYTF. The DNA of the CDR3 is TGTGCCAGCAGTGAAGCAGACAACTATGGCTACACCTTC.

This clonotype has ten or more counts. The chain links TRBV14 to TRBJ2-7, with TRBD2 identical over 13 bases. J gave up 3 bases and V 0 bases, and 5 bases lay outside the gene matches. Germline V gene lookup returns CDR1 SGHDN and CDR2 FVKESK. This CDR3 comprises 17 residues. CDR3 in DNA: TGTGCCAGCAGCCAAGATCCGGGACTAGCGGGAAGCTACGAGCAGTACTTC. Its translation is CASSQDPGLAGSYEQYF.

This chain connects TRBV18 to TRBJ2-7; 13 bases align to TRBD2. Per the germline V gene, CDR1 is KGHSH and CDR2 is LQKENI. The trim removed 2 bases at V and 6 bases at J, leaving 4 bases unmatched. CDR3 length: 15 residues. The CDR3 nucleotides read TGTGCCAGCTCACCAGGACTAGCGGGAGAACGCGAGCAGTACTTC. It encodes CASSPGLAGEREQYF.

Comment on this clonotype: At one end the junction does not follow the germline gene, possibly because of a read error. The V call is TRBV6-1, the J call TRBJ2-7; TRBD2 aligns across 7 bases. In germline, CDR1 is MNHNS, CDR2 SASEGT. CDR3 length: 13 residues. In DNA form, the CDR3 reads TGTGCCAGCAGAGGGACTAAAAATTACGAGCGGTACTTC. This codes for CASRGTKNYERYF.

The sample holds one count of this clonotype. The chain employs TRBV12-3 or TRBV12-4 and TRBJ2-7, with TRBD2 identical over 10 bases. V dropped 0 bases and J dropped 4; count of bases not matched to a gene: 6. The CDR3 spans 16 residues. Written as DNA, the CDR3 is TGTGCCAGCAGTTTAGCGCCAGCGGGAGGGCCGTACGAGCAGTACTTC. Its protein is CASSLAPAGGPYEQYF.

The table lists this clonotype with a count of one. The chain is built from TRBV4-1 and TRBJ2-2; D gene unclear. V lost 0 bases, J lost 4 bases, and 3 bases lay in between. The germline V gene has CDR1 MGHRA and CDR2 YSYEKL. There are 13 residues in the CDR3. The CDR3 loop is CASSQETTGELFF. CDR3 DNA: TGCGCCAGCAGCCAAGAAACCACCGGGGAGCTGTTTTTT.

This clonotype came up a few times. J is TRBJ2-1 and V is TRBV19; tentative D call: TRBD2 (6 bases). Between the trimmed V and J ends, which lost 5 bases and 5 bases, there was a span of 16 bases. Germline CDR1 is LNHDA and CDR2 is SQIVND (reference sequence). The CDR3 has 15 residues. CDR3 DNA: TGTGCCAGTAGTGCCTCAGAGCGGGCGGACAATGAGCAGTTCTTC. The encoded protein is CASSASERADNEQFF. The whole variable domain, filled in from reference TRBV19 and TRBJ2-1, reads DGGITQSPKYLFRKEGQNVTLSCEQNLNHDAMYWYRQDPGQGLRLIYYSQIVNDFQKGDIAEGYSVSREKKESFPLTVTSAQKNPTAFYLCASSASERADNEQFFGPGTRLTVL.

This clonotype came up many times. This CDR3 reads CASSPSRVPLTDTQYF. The DNA for the CDR3 is TGTGCCAGCAGTCCCTCTCGGGTACCTTTGACAGATACGCAGTATTTT. The chain has TRBV28 and TRBJ2-3; D gene uncertain. Germline V lookup: CDR1 MDHEN, CDR2 SYDVKM. Trimming stripped 5 bases from V and 3 bases from J, with 18 bases between. CDR3 length: 16 amino acids.

This clonotype appeared many times. The rearrangement uses TRBV7-9 and TRBJ1-1, with unresolved D. The V gene lost 5 bases and the J gene lost 9 bases, with 13 bases spanning the gap. CDR3 length equals 12 residues. The germline V gene has CDR1 SEHNR and CDR2 FQNEAQ (reference sequence). CDR3 nucleotides: TGTGCCAGCAGCAAATCAGAGTTTCAAGCTTTCTTT. Translation gives CASSKSEFQAFF.

On this clonotype: This may come from a read error, since a much larger clone is one base off. The J gene is TRBJ2-7, the V gene TRBV6-1, with 7 bases lining up with TRBD1. There are 12 residues in the CDR3. Germline trimming cut 7 bases from V and 9 bases from J; bases unmatched to any gene: 9. Germline lookup yields CDR1 MNHNS and CDR2 SASEGT. Here the CDR3 DNA reads TGTGCCAGCACAGCGACAGGGATCGGGCAGTACTTC. Amino acids: CASTATGIGQYF.

The table lists this clonotype with many counts. V and J are TRBV10-3 and TRBJ2-3, with 8 positions matching TRBD2. CDR3 length: 17 amino acids. CDR1 ENHRY and CDR2 SYGVKD come from the germline V gene. V was clipped by 5 bases and J by 5 bases; unmatched bases: 15. Here the CDR3 DNA reads TGTGCCATCAGTTCCTCAACTAGCGGAAATCCCCTAGATACGCAGTATTTT. Its protein is CAISSSTSGNPLDTQYF.

This clonotype was seen at least ten times. V is TRBV11-2 and J is TRBJ2-1, with 8 nucleotides matching TRBD2. Germline loops: CDR1 SGHAT, CDR2 FQNNGV. With V trimmed by 1 base and J by 8 bases, 10 bases remained unmatched. The CDR3 is 16 residues long. The CDR3 nucleotides are TGTGCCAGCAGCTTAGGTCCAGCGGGGGAAGACTATGAGCAGTTCTTC. Protein sequence: CASSLGPAGEDYEQFF.

This clonotype has ten or more counts. This chain joins TRBV28 and TRBJ1-5, with D tentatively TRBD1 (5 bases). Looked up from germline, CDR1 is MDHEN and CDR2 is SYDVKM. The CDR3 contains 14 residues. V dropped 3 bases and J dropped 1 base, with 7 bases sitting between them. Written as DNA, the CDR3 is TGTGCCAGCAGTTTCGGACAAAGCAATCAGCCCCAGCATTTT. Protein product: CASSFGQSNQPQHF.

The CDR3: CASSSTPGSHGYTF. CDR3 coding DNA: TGTGCCAGCAGCTCCACGCCAGGGTCCCATGGCTACACCTTC. This chain joins TRBV5-5 and TRBJ1-2, with D perhaps matching TRBD1 (5 bases). CDR1 and CDR2 (germline): SGHKS, YYEKEE (reference sequence). The CDR3 totals 14 residues. Trimming stripped 3 bases from V and 6 bases from J, with 15 bases between.

This clonotype was seen ten or more times. This chain joins TRBV12-3 or TRBV12-4 and TRBJ2-2; 14 bases align to TRBD2. V lost 3 bases and J lost 7; bases outside the gene matches: 7. This CDR3 is 17 amino acids long. CDR3 region: CASSFPGLAGDSGELFF. The CDR3 DNA follows: TGTGCCAGCAGTTTCCCGGGACTAGCGGGAGATAGCGGGGAGCTGTTTTTT.

At least ten counts were recorded for this clonotype. V gene TRBV7-9 combines with J gene TRBJ2-3, with D maybe TRBD2 (6 bases). The germline gives CDR1 SEHNR, CDR2 FQNEAQ (reference sequence). CDR3 size: 14 residues. Deletions cut 3 bases from V and 2 bases from J, with 9 bases between. The CDR3 loop is CASSFSGNTDTQYF. DNA for the CDR3: TGTGCCAGCAGCTTTAGCGGAAACACAGATACGCAGTATTTT.

The chain joins TRBV19 to TRBJ1-5; TRBD1 matches 7 bases. The ends lost 4 bases at V and 3 bases at J; junction bases unmatched: 21. This CDR3 region has 20 residues. CDR1 and CDR2 from the germline V gene are LNHDA and SQIVND (reference sequence). This CDR3 is CASSTLIIAGTAPNNQPQHF. As DNA, the CDR3 is TGTGCCAGTAGTACTCTAATTATAGCCGGGACAGCGCCCAACAATCAGCCCCAGCATTTT.

The chain combines TRBV6-4 with TRBJ2-2; D not resolved. The ends were cut back, 2 bases at V and 0 bases at J, with 4 bases in the middle. The CDR3 is 14 residues long. In germline, CDR1 is MRHNA, CDR2 SNTAGT. For the CDR3, the DNA is TGTGCCAGCAGTGACGTCCCGAACACCGGGGAGCTGTTTTTT. Amino acid sequence: CASSDVPNTGELFF.

There are many counts of this clonotype. V and J are TRBV28 and TRBJ2-5, with a weak D call TRBD2 (6 bases). Trimming pared 5 bases from V and 5 bases from J, leaving 12 bases between. This CDR3 contains 13 residues. CDR1 MDHEN and CDR2 SYDVKM come from the germline V gene. CDR3 nucleotide sequence: TGTGCCAGCAGTCCCGGAGGGTTTGAGACCCAGTACTTC. This translates into CASSPGGFETQYF.

In the case of this clonotype: Compared with germline, one end of the junction differs, possibly owing to a read error. V usage is TRBV9 and J usage is TRBJ2-5, with a tentative D call TRBD2 (5 bases). CDR3 length equals 14 residues. CDR1 and CDR2 from the germline V gene are SGDLS and YYNGEE. The CDR3: CAGSPREGVETQYF. CDR3 coding DNA: TGTGCCGGCAGCCCCCGGGAAGGAGTAGAGACCCAGTACTTC. Combining the CDR3 with reference TRBV9 and TRBJ2-5 gives the whole variable domain DSGVTQTPKHLITATGQRVTLRCSPRSGDLSVYWYQQSLDQGLQFLIQYYNGEERAKGNILERFSAQQFPDLHSELNLSSLELGDSALYFCAGSPREGVETQYFGPGTRLLVL.

As concerns this clonotype: This may arise from a read error, as a much more abundant clone is one base away. This chain uses TRBV7-9 with TRBJ2-3; D perhaps matches TRBD1 (6 bases). Germline V gene lookup returns CDR1 SEHNR and CDR2 FQNEAQ (reference sequence). Between the trimmed V and J ends, which lost 5 bases and 4 bases, there was a span of 22 bases. CDR3 length equals 17 residues. The DNA of the CDR3 is TGTGCCAGCAGCCTACTAAACCGGGGCAGGGGATCAGATACGCAGTATTTT. Amino acids: CASSLLNRGRGSDTQYF.

The chain couples TRBV25-1 to TRBJ2-5; 8 nucleotides agree with TRBD1. The CDR3 extends over 15 amino acids. CDR1 and CDR2 from the germline V gene are MGHDK and SYGVNS. Germline trimming cut 2 bases from V and 4 bases from J; bases unmatched to any gene: 6. The CDR3 is CASSEARGRLETQYF. CDR3 nucleotide sequence: TGTGCCAGCAGTGAAGCCAGGGGGCGTTTAGAGACCCAGTACTTC.

The sample holds a few counts of this clonotype. This may be a read error: a much more frequent sequence differs by one nucleotide. V and J are TRBV12-3 or TRBV12-4 and TRBJ1-1; D possibly corresponds to TRBD1 (5 bases). The CDR3 has 14 residues. For the CDR3, the DNA is TGTGCCAGCAGGCCATCGGGGGGTACCACTGAAGCTATCTTT. It translates to CASRPSGGTTEAIF.

This clonotype was detected many times. This chain joins TRBV12-3 or TRBV12-4 and TRBJ1-1; 8 bases are shared with TRBD1. The CDR3 spans 13 residues. Germline trimming cut 2 bases from V and 6 bases from J; bases unmatched to any gene: 2. Here the CDR3 reads CASSLLQGAEAFF. In nucleotides, the CDR3 is TGTGCCAGCAGTTTATTACAGGGGGCTGAAGCTTTCTTT.

The chain has TRBV6-5 and TRBJ1-5; D is possibly TRBD1 (5 bases). V was shortened by 4 bases and J by 7 bases, with 14 bases between the two germline ends. This CDR3 has 14 amino acids. CDR1 is MNHEY, CDR2 SVGAGI, per germline. The CDR3 sequence: CASSFKGRGQPQHF. Written as DNA, the CDR3 is TGTGCCAGCAGTTTTAAGGGGCGTGGGCAGCCCCAGCATTTT.

This clonotype has at least ten counts. This chain connects TRBV30 to TRBJ1-2; D is undetermined. Trimming shortened V by 1 base and J by 9 bases, and 12 bases separated the two germline ends. Germline V gene lookup returns CDR1 GTSNPN and CDR2 SVGIG (reference sequence). The CDR3 covers 12 residues. The CDR3 protein is CAWSETESRYTF. DNA for the CDR3: TGTGCCTGGAGTGAAACCGAGTCCCGCTACACCTTC.

This clonotype came up many times. V usage is TRBV3-1 and J usage is TRBJ1-1, with 8 bases that match TRBD1. Germline CDR1 reads LGHDT; CDR2 reads YNNKEL (reference sequence). With 0 bases clipped from V and 0 bases from J, the junction kept 6 bases outside the gene matches. This CDR3 has 17 residues. The DNA of the CDR3 is TGTGCCAGCAGCCAAGACAGGGGGCGAGGCATGAACACTGAAGCTTTCTTT. It is translated as CASSQDRGRGMNTEAFF.

This clonotype was counted many times. The chain carries TRBV18 and TRBJ1-4; D is unresolved. There are 16 residues in the CDR3. The germline gives CDR1 KGHSH, CDR2 LQKENI. V was pared by 0 bases and J by 5 bases, with 13 bases between. CDR3 in DNA: TGTGCCAGCTCACCACCTGGCGGCAGAGGAAATGAAAAACTGTTTTTT. As protein: CASSPPGGRGNEKLFF. The full variable domain, with the rest looked up from reference TRBV18 and TRBJ1-4, is NAGVMQNPRHLVRRRGQEARLRCSPMKGHSHVYWYRQLPEEGLKFMVYLQKENIIDESGMPKERFSAEFPKEGPSILRIQQVVRGDSAAYFCASSPPGGRGNEKLFFGSGTQLSVL.

At least ten counts were recorded for this clonotype. This chain uses TRBV5-5 with TRBJ1-3; no clear D. The CDR3 runs to 15 residues. V lost 0 bases and J lost 5, with 12 bases in between. From germline, CDR1 is SGHKS and CDR2 YYEKEE (reference sequence). The CDR3 is CASSLAPDERNTIYF. As DNA, the CDR3 is TGTGCCAGCAGCTTGGCTCCCGACGAGAGAAACACCATATATTTT.

This rearrangement joins TRBV18 to TRBJ2-5, with 8 bases matching TRBD2. This CDR3 spans 16 amino acids. The junction had 8 bases not matched to a gene; V was cut back by 2 bases and J by 3 bases. Germline V lookup: CDR1 KGHSH, CDR2 LQKENI. The CDR3 DNA reads TGTGCCAGCTCACCAAGGTCGGGAGGGCAAGAAGAGACCCAGTACTTC. This gives the protein CASSPRSGGQEETQYF.